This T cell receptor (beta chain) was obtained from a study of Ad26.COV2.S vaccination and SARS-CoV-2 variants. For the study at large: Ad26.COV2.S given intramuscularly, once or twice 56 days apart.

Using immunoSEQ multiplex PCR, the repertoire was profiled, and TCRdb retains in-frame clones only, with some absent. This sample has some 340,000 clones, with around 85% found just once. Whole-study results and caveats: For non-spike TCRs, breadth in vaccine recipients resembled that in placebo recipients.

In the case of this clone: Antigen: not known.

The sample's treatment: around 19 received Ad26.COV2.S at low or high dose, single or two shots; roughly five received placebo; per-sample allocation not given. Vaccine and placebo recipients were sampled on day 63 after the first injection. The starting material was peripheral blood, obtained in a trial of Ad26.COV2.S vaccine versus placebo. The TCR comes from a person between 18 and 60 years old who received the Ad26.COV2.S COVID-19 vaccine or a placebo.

The CDR3 loop is CASSLETSGAIAYEQYF. The CDR3 DNA is TGCGCCAGCAGCTTGGAGACTAGCGGGGCTATTGCCTACGAGCAGTACTTC. The chain links TRBV5-1 to TRBJ2-7; 11 bases are a match to TRBD2. CDR3 size: 17 residues. J lost 2 bases, V lost 0 bases, and 7 bases had no gene match. Germline V gives CDR1 SGHRS, CDR2 YFSETQ.